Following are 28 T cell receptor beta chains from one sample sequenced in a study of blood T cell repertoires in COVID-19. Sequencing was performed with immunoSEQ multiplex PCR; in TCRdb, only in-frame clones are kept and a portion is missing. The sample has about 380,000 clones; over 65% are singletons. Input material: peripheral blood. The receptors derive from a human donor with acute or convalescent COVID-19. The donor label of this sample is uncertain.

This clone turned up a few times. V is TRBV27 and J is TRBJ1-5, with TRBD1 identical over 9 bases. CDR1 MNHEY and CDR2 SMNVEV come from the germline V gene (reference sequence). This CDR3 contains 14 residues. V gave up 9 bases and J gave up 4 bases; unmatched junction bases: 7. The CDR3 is CASKDRGANQPQHF. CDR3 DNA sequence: TGTGCCAGTAAGGACAGGGGAGCTAATCAGCCCCAGCATTTT.

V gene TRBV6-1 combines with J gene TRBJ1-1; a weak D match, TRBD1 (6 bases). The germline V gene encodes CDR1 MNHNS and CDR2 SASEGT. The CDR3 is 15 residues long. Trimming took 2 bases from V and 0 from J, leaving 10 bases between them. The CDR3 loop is CASSELTGMNTEAFF. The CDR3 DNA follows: TGTGCCAGCAGTGAATTAACAGGGATGAACACTGAAGCTTTCTTT.

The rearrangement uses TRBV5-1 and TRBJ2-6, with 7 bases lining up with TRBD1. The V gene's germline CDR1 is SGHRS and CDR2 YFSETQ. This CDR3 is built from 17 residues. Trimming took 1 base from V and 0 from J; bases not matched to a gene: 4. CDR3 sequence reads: CASSLRWDSSGANVLTF. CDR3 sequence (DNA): TGCGCCAGCAGCTTGCGATGGGACAGCTCTGGGGCCAACGTCCTGACTTTC.

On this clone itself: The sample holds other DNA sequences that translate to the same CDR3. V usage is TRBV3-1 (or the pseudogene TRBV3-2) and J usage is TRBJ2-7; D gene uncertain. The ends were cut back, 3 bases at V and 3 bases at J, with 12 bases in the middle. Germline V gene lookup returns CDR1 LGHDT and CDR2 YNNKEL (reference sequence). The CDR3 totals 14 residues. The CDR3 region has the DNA TGTGCCAGCAGCCATGGCGGCGGCGGCTACGAGCAGTACTTC. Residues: CASSHGGGGYEQYF.

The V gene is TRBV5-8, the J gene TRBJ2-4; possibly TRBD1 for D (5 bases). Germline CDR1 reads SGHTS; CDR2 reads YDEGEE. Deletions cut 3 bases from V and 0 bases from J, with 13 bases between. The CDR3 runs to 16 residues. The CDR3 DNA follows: TGTGCCAGCAGCTCTCTGACAGATATAGCCAAAAACATTCAGTACTTC. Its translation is CASSSLTDIAKNIQYF.

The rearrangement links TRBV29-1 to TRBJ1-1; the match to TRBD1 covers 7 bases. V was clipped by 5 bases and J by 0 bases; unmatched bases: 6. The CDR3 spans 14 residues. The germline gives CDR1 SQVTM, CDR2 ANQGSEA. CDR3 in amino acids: CSVPRQGMNTEAFF. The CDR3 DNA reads TGCAGCGTTCCCCGACAGGGTATGAACACTGAAGCTTTCTTT. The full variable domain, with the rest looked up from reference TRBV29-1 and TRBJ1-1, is SAVISQKPSRDICQRGTSLTIQCQVDSQVTMMFWYRQQPGQSLTLIATANQGSEATYESGFVIDKFPISRPNLTFSTLTVSNMSPEDSSIYLCSVPRQGMNTEAFFGQGTRLTVV.

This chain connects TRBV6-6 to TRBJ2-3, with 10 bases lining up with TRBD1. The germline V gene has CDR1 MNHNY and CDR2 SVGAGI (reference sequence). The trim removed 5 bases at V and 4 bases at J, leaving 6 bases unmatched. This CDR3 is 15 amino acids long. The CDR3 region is CASSDGDRGADTQYF. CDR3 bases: TGTGCCAGCAGTGACGGGGACAGGGGTGCAGATACGCAGTATTTT.

The CDR3 loop is CASRRLAGGHEQYF. In nucleotides, the CDR3 is TGTGCCAGCAGGAGACTAGCGGGGGGTCACGAGCAGTACTTC. The J gene is TRBJ2-7, the V gene TRBV6-6; 13 nucleotides line up with TRBD2. Germline V lookup: CDR1 MNHNY, CDR2 SVGAGI (reference sequence). V lost 6 bases to trimming and J lost 5 bases; unmatched junction nucleotides: 4. This CDR3 spans 14 amino acids.

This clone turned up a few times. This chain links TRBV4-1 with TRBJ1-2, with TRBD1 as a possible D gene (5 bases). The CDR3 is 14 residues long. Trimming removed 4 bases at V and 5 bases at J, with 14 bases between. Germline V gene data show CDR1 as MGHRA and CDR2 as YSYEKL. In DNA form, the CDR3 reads TGCGCCAGCAGCCTCAGGGTCGTTGGATATGGCTACACCTTC. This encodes CASSLRVVGYGYTF.

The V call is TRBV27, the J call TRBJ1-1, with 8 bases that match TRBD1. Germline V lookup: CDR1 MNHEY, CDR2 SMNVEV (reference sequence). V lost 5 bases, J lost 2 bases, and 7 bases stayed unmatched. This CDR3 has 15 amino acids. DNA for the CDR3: TGTGCCAGCAGTGCTAAGGACAGGGCAAACACTGAAGCTTTCTTT. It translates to CASSAKDRANTEAFF.

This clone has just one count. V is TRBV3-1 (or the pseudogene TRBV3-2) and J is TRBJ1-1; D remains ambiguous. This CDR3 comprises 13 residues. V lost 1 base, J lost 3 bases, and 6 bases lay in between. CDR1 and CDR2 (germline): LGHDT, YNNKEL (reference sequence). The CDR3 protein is CASSQGRYTEAFF. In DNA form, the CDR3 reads TGTGCCAGCAGCCAAGGGAGATACACTGAAGCTTTCTTT.

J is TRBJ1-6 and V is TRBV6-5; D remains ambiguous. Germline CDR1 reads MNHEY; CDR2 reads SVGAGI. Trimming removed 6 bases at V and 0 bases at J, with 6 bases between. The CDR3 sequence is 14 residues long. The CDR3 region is CASRASSYNSPLHF. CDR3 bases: TGTGCCAGCAGAGCGAGCTCCTATAATTCACCCCTCCACTTT.

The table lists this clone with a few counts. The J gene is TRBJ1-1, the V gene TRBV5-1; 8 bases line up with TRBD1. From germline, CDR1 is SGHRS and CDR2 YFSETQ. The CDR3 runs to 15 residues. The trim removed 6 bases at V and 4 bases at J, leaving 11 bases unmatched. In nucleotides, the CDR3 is TGCGCCAGCACTCCCGGGACAGGCCGGGGCACTGAAGCTTTCTTT. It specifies CASTPGTGRGTEAFF.

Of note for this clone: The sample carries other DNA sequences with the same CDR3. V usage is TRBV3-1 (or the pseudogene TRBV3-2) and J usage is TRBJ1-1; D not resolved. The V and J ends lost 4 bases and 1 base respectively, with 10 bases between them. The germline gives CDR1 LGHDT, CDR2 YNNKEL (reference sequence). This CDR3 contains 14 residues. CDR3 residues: CASSPRGRNTEAFF. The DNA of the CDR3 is TGTGCCAGCAGCCCCCGTGGTAGGAACACTGAAGCTTTCTTT.

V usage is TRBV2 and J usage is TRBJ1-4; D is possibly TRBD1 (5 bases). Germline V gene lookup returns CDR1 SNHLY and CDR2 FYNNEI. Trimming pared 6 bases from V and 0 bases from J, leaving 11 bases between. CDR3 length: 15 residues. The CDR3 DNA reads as TGTGCCAGCAGGAGAGACAGCGCAACTAATGAAAAACTGTTTTTT. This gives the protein CASRRDSATNEKLFF.

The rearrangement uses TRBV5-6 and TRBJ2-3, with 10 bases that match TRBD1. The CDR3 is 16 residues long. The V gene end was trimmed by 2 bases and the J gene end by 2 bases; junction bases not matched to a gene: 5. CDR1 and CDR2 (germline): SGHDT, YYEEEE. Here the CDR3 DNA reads TGTGCCAGCAGCTTACCCGGGACAGGGGACACAGATACGCAGTATTTT. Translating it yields CASSLPGTGDTDTQYF.

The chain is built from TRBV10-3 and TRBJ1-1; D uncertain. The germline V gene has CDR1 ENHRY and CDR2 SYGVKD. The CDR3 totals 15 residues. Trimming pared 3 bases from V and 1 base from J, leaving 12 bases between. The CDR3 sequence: CAISDNGRSNTEAFF. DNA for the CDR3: TGTGCCATCAGTGACAACGGGAGGTCGAACACTGAAGCTTTCTTT.

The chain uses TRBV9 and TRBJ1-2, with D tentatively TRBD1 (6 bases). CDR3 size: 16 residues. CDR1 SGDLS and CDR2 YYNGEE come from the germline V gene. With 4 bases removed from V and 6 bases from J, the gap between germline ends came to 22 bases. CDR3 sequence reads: CASSPSGRGAVDGYTF. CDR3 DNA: TGTGCCAGCAGCCCGTCAGGCAGGGGAGCGGTAGATGGCTACACCTTC.

The CDR3 region is CASSFTASNQPQHF. Here the CDR3 DNA reads TGTGCCAGCAGCTTTACAGCCAGCAATCAGCCCCAGCATTTT. The V call is TRBV7-9, the J call TRBJ1-5; D unclear. V lost 3 bases to trimming and J lost 1 base, with 7 bases between them. Per germline, CDR1 SEHNR and CDR2 FQNEAQ (reference sequence). The CDR3 contains 14 residues.

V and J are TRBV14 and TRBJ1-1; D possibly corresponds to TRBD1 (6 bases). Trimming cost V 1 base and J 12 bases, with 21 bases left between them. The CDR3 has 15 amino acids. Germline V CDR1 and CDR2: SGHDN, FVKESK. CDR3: CASSQVKGDRTGTFF. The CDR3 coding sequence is TGTGCCAGCAGCCAAGTCAAGGGAGACAGGACGGGAACTTTCTTT.

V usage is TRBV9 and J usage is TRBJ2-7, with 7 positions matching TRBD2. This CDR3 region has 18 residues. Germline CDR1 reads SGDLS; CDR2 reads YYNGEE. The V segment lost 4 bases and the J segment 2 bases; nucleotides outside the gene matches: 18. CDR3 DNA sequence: TGTGCCAGCAGCACCCTGGGGGGGAATGGTAGTAGGGCCTACGAGCAGTACTTC. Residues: CASSTLGGNGSRAYEQYF. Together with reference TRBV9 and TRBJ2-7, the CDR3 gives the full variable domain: DSGVTQTPKHLITATGQRVTLRCSPRSGDLSVYWYQQSLDQGLQFLIQYYNGEERAKGNILERFSAQQFPDLHSELNLSSLELGDSALYFCASSTLGGNGSRAYEQYFGPGTRLTVT.

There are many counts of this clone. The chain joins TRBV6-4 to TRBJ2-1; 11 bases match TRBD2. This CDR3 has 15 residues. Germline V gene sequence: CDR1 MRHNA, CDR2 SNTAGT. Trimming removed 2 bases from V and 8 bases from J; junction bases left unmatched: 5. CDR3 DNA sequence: TGTGCCAGCAGTGACGTAGCGGGGGGGCATGATGAGCAGTTCTTC. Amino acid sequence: CASSDVAGGHDEQFF.

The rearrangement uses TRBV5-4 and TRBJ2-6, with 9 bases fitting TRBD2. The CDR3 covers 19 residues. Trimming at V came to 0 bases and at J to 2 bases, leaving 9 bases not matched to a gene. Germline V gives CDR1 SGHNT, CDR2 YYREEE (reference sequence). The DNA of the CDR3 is TGTGCCAGCAGCTTGGGCTCTAGCGGGGTAGCGGCTGGGGCCAACGTCCTGACTTTC. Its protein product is CASSLGSSGVAAGANVLTF. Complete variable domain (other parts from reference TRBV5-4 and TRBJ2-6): ETGVTQSPTHLIKTRGQQVTLRCSSQSGHNTVSWYQQALGQGPQFIFQYYREEENGRGNFPPRFSGLQFPNYSSELNVNALELDDSALYLCASSLGSSGVAAGANVLTFGAGSRLTVL.

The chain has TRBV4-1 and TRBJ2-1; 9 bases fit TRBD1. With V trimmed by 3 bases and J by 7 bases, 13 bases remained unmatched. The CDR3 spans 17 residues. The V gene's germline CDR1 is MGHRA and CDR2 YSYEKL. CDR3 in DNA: TGCGCCAGCAGCCAGAGCGCCGGGACAGGGCGCGTTAATGAGCAGTTCTTC. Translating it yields CASSQSAGTGRVNEQFF.

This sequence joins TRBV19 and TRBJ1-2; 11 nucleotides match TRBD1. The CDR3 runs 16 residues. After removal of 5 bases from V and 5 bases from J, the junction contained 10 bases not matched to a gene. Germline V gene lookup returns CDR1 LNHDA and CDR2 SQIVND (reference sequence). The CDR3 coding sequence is TGTGCCAGTAGTGTCCGGACAGGGGGCGTTGGGTATGGCTACACCTTC. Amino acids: CASSVRTGGVGYGYTF.

In nucleotides, the CDR3 is TGTGCCTGGAGCCCACAGGGATACACTGAAGCTTTCTTT. As protein: CAWSPQGYTEAFF. The genes are TRBV30 and TRBJ1-1, with D possibly matching TRBD1 (6 bases). V was shortened by 3 bases and J by 3 bases, with 11 bases between the two germline ends. Germline V gene sequence: CDR1 GTSNPN, CDR2 SVGIG (reference sequence). The CDR3 has 13 amino acids.

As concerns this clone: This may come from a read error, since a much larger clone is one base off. CDR3 sequence (DNA): TGTGCCAGCAGTTACTCCCATAACATCGGGGAGCTGTTTTTT. This encodes CASSYSHNIGELFF. The chain is built from TRBV6-5 and TRBJ2-2; D uncertain. CDR1 is MNHEY, CDR2 SVGAGI, per germline. CDR3 length: 14 residues.

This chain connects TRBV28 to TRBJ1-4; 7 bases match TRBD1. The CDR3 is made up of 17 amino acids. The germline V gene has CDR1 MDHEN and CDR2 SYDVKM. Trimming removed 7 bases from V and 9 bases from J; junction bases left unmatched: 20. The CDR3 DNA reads TGTGCCAGCAACCTGGGACAGTCGCGACAACAAATGAAAAAACTGTTTTTT. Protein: CASNLGQSRQQMKKLFF.